This T cell receptor beta chain was recorded in a study of T-cell reconstitution after alpha-beta-depleted transplantation in children. Unique molecular identifiers tagged the TCRbeta library. TCRdb re-analysed the PCR reads in MiXCR, keeping a single row per CDR3 protein. The sample shows about 410,000 distinct CDR3 sequences, about 20% of them seen only once. This CDR3 spans 16 amino acids. The ends lost 5 bases at V and 1 base at J; junction bases unmatched: 2. The V call is TRBV12-3 or TRBV12-4, the J call TRBJ2-1; 13 nucleotides match TRBD2. This specimen was PBMCs from the stem cell graft donor, taken from the stem cell graft. The sequence was obtained from a human donor who donated a stem cell graft to a child with acute myeloid leukemia. The CDR3 loop reads CASSPGLAGSYNEQFF. CDR3 sequence (DNA): TGTGCCAGCAGTCCGGGACTAGCGGGATCCTACAATGAGCAGTTCTTC.